A selection of T cell receptor beta chains follows, all from one sample in a study of blood T cell repertoires in COVID-19. Produced via immunoSEQ multiplex PCR; TCRdb's table is partial and in-frame only. The sample carries under 300,000 clones, roughly 88% recorded once. The source material was peripheral blood. The receptors were sampled from a woman aged 30 to 39 with acute or convalescent COVID-19. Both conserved end residues are part of each CDR3. D genes are given only for firm matches. Clone size is given for some rows only: seen once, a few or many times, or a class if the clone is expanded.

TGTGCCAGCAGCCCGAGGACACGGGGGGAGACCCAGTACTTC | CASSPRTRGETQYF | TRBV11-1 | NA | NA | TRBJ2-5
TGTGCCAGCAGCTTAGCCCCCCTACTGAACACTGAAGCTTTCTTT | CASSLAPLLNTEAFF | TRBV7-9 | NA | NA | TRBJ1-1
TGTGCCAGCTCTACCGGGACAACCACTGAAGCTTTCTTT | CASSTGTTTEAFF | TRBV18 | NA | NA | TRBJ1-1
TGTGCCAGCAGCTTCTTCCGGGTCGGGAATGGGCAGTTCTTC | CASSFFRVGNGQFF | TRBV11-2 | NA | NA | TRBJ2-1
TGCGCCAGCAGCTTGAATCCGGGACAGGCCGAGACCCAGTACTTC | CASSLNPGQAETQYF | TRBV5-1 | NA | TRBD1 | TRBJ2-5
TGTGCCAGCAGCCACAGGGGACGGGCGGCTGGGGCCAACGTCCTGACTTTC | CASSHRGRAAGANVLTF | TRBV13 | once | TRBD1 | TRBJ2-6
TGTGCCAGCAGCTTAGCGCGCAGATCACAGGGGGCCTACGAGCAGTACTTC | CASSLARRSQGAYEQYF | TRBV7-8 | NA | TRBD1 | TRBJ2-7
TGTGCCAGCAGTTTTCACCACAGGGGAAGTGGTAAAACTGAAGCTTTCTTT | CASSFHHRGSGKTEAFF | TRBV27 | NA | TRBD1 | TRBJ1-1
TGTGCCAGCAGCGATCCCGGGACTAGCCGGGCCGGGGAGCTGTTTTTT | CASSDPGTSRAGELFF | TRBV9 | NA | TRBD2 | TRBJ2-2
TGCGCCAGCAGCTTGGATACAGGGGGCACTGAAGCTTTCTTT | CASSLDTGGTEAFF | TRBV5-1 | NA | TRBD1 | TRBJ1-1
TGTGCCAGCAGCCCCTCGGGGAGGGGCAATCAGCCCCAGCATTTT | CASSPSGRGNQPQHF | TRBV21-1 | NA | NA | TRBJ1-5
TGTGCCTGGAGTGGGCAGAACAGATACAATGAGCAGTTCTTC | CAWSGQNRYNEQFF | TRBV30 | NA | NA | TRBJ2-1
TGTGCCTGGAGTCCCTCCTCTGGAAACACCATATATTTT | CAWSPSSGNTIYF | TRBV30 | once | NA | TRBJ1-3
TGTGCCAGCAGTGAAAGATCAGGGGCGGCCGGGGAGCTGTTTTTT | CASSERSGAAGELFF | TRBV6-1 | NA | NA | TRBJ2-2
TGTGCCAGCAGCGTAATTCCCTGGGACAGTAGCTCTGGGGCCAACGTCCTGACTTTC | CASSVIPWDSSSGANVLTF | TRBV9 | NA | TRBD1 | TRBJ2-6
TGTGCCAGCAGCATTGGCCCGCATAGCAATCAGCCCCAGCATTTT | CASSIGPHSNQPQHF | TRBV5-4 | NA | NA | TRBJ1-5
TGCGCCAGCAGCCAAGATCCTAGCGGGAGCTCCTACAATGAGCAGTTCTTC | CASSQDPSGSSYNEQFF | TRBV4-3 | few | TRBD2 | TRBJ2-1
TGTGCCACCGGGGGGACTAGCGGGACGCTTTCCTACAATGAGCAGTTCTTC | CATGGTSGTLSYNEQFF | TRBV24-1 | NA | TRBD2 | TRBJ2-1
TGTGCCAGCAGCCAAGATCGAGGCTCCAACACCGGGGAGCTGTTTTTT | CASSQDRGSNTGELFF | TRBV4-2 | NA | NA | TRBJ2-2
TGCGCCAGCAGCCCCGGGACAGGGGACACTGAAGCTTTCTTT | CASSPGTGDTEAFF | TRBV5-1 | few | TRBD1 | TRBJ1-1
TGTGCCAGCAGTTTGGTAGCGAACACTGAAGCTTTCTTT | CASSLVANTEAFF | TRBV28 | NA | NA | TRBJ1-1
TGTGCCAGCAGTCAGACCGGGACAGCGGTTTACGAGCAGTACTTC | CASSQTGTAVYEQYF | TRBV6-5 | NA | TRBD1 | TRBJ2-7
TGCGCCAGCAGGCCCTCTAGCGGGAGAGGTAACAATGAGCAGTTCTTC | CASRPSSGRGNNEQFF | TRBV10-1 | NA | TRBD2 | TRBJ2-1
TGTGCCAGCAGCTTAGGTCCGTTGAACACTGAAGCTTTCTTT | CASSLGPLNTEAFF | TRBV11-3 | NA | NA | TRBJ1-1
TGTGCCAGCAGCTTAGTAGGGGGGGACATATCTGGAAACACCATATATTTT | CASSLVGGDISGNTIYF | TRBV7-8 | NA | NA | TRBJ1-3
TGTGCCAGCAGTTATATGTCGTTGGACAGGGGCGGCGGTAGCAATCAGCCCCAGCATTTT | CASSYMSLDRGGGSNQPQHF | TRBV6-2/TRBV6-3 | NA | TRBD1 | TRBJ1-5
TGTGCCAGCAGACCAAGAAGGGGGGGAGCAGATACGCAGTATTTT | CASRPRRGGADTQYF | TRBV7-9 | NA | NA | TRBJ2-3
TGTGCCAGCAGCTCTCGGGACAGGGTTGGCTACACCTTC | CASSSRDRVGYTF | TRBV7-2 | NA | TRBD1 | TRBJ1-2
TGTGCCAGCAGAGGTACTAGCGTCAGAGGGACAGATACGCAGTATTTT | CASRGTSVRGTDTQYF | TRBV7-2 | NA | TRBD2 | TRBJ2-3